A single T cell receptor (beta chain) is shown here with its context. This CDR3 is also generated by other DNA sequences in the sample. This entry comes from a study of shared clonotypes between healthy human individuals. The length of the CDR3 is 16 residues. Trimming cost V 1 base and J 4 bases; bases outside gene matches: 5. The germline V gene has CDR1 LGHNA and CDR2 YSLEER. TCRdb's copy holds only in-frame clones and misses some; the assay was immunoSEQ multiplex PCR. The data hold about 1 million clones, with about three quarters observed a single time. The chain uses TRBV4-3 and TRBJ2-3; TRBD2 agrees at 10 bases. The clonotype was recovered from a man in his late teens or twenties in good health. The sequencing input was memory CD4+ T cells sorted from blood. Subset specified: CD45RA-negative fraction. The CDR3 protein is CASSQGASGSADTQYF. CDR3 DNA: TGCGCCAGCAGCCAAGGGGCTAGCGGGAGCGCAGATACGCAGTATTTT.